This T cell receptor (beta chain) was obtained from a study of blood T cells in healthy people across ages. On this clonotype itself: Its antigen is not identified.

A second about 7 to 11 cycle PCR used barcoded and J-beta primers. TCRdb processed the 5' RACE reads anew with MiXCR; each CDR3 protein has one entry. This table holds some 1,500,000 distinct CDR3 sequences, approximately 43% found once. Ranging in age from about 6 to 90, the donors were healthy Caucasian individuals from Russia. Every sample yielded at least 6 million isolated PBMCs. Trimming removed 0 bases at V and 4 bases at J, with 13 bases between. The CDR3 has 16 residues. The germline CDR1 and CDR2 sequences are LGHDT and YNNKEL (reference sequence). Study-level findings and limits: Diversity estimated from one million T cells was considered an underestimate. Higher diversity and more naive CD4+ cells were features of long-lived donors, compared to aged donors.

This rearrangement joins TRBV3-1 to TRBJ1-3; unclear D gene. Sequences were obtained from blood. The sequence was obtained from a woman aged 18-30 years in good health. CDR3 sequence: CASSQEGPLGGNTIYF. Written as DNA, the CDR3 is TGTGCCAGCAGCCAAGAAGGACCCCTGGGCGGAAACACCATATATTTT.